This paragraph covers one TCR beta chain sequence. CDR3 length equals 15 residues. Germline CDR1 is MNHEY and CDR2 is SVGAGI. With 6 bases removed from V and 2 bases from J, the gap between germline ends came to 16 bases. The sample originates from a study of shared clonotypes between healthy human individuals. Deep-level assay runs were performed. Clones were read by immunoSEQ multiplex PCR, and TCRdb kept only the in-frame ones, dropping some. The table includes some 490,000 clones, approximately 78% detected once. The receptor comes from a woman aged 35 to 49 in good health. Some clones in this sample may be carry-over from other donors' samples. The sequenced material came from PBMCs. V and J are TRBV6-5 and TRBJ2-5, with D perhaps matching TRBD2 (6 bases). The CDR3 DNA reads TGTGCCAGCAGCAACGCCGGGGGAGGACAAGAGACCCAGTACTTC. It codes for CASSNAGGGQETQYF.